This T cell receptor (beta chain) was captured in a study of blood T cell repertoires in COVID-19. Clones were sequenced by immunoSEQ multiplex PCR, and TCRdb holds only the in-frame ones, with some missing. The sample carries 200,000 to 250,000 clones, almost 90% recorded once. Participants, about 18 to 100 years old, spanned about 26 US areas. Donors were grouped by their self-reported clinical history. This receptor was taken from a man aged 25 to 40 who had been exposed to COVID-19. The sequenced sample consisted of PBMCs or T cells enriched from blood (not recorded which).

CDR3 bases: TGTGCCAGCAGTCCGGACAGGGTAGAAAAACTGTTTTTT. It codes for CASSPDRVEKLFF. The gene calls are TRBV12-3 or TRBV12-4 and TRBJ1-4; 8 nucleotides match TRBD1. With 5 bases clipped from V and 8 bases from J, the junction kept 4 bases outside the gene matches. The CDR3 is 13 residues long.